Below, one T cell receptor (beta chain) is given with its context. This record comes from a study of cytomegalovirus exposure and HLA in healthy donors. Study-wide background: It was reported in a later analysis that the same platform had been used for the 120 validation repertoires as for the approximately 670 first-cohort repertoires.

The repertoire was sequenced with immunoSEQ multiplex PCR; TCRdb's copy has only in-frame clones and lacks some. This sample has roughly 64,000 clones, with 95% found just once. This CDR3 spans 14 amino acids. The germline V gene encodes CDR1 LNHDA and CDR2 SQIVND (reference sequence). V shed 2 bases, J shed 5 bases, and the junction held 3 bases outside the gene matches. Sequenced input: PBMCs. This clonotype was obtained from a woman aged 18-29 years in good health and CMV-seropositive. V is TRBV19 and J is TRBJ1-5; 7 bases fit TRBD1. The DNA of the CDR3 is TGTGCCAGTAGTATATACGGGACAGATCAGCCCCAGCATTTT. It codes for CASSIYGTDQPQHF.